A single TCR beta chain is shown here with its context. What it binds is unknown. The sample is drawn from a study of T cell repertoires in cytomegalovirus infection. At the level of the study: HLA-C-restricted CMV epitopes, recently identified, and well-studied HLA-B-restricted ones were used by the study. CMV infection plus the matching HLA type was flagged by public TCR beta signatures.

Whole-study findings and limits: The ex vivo response showed dominance by HLA-C-restricted CMV-specific TCR beta clonotypes.

TCRdb re-called the reads through MiXCR, storing one row per CDR3 protein. The table shows about 310,000 distinct CDR3 sequences, with 20% to 25% occurring only once. Germline V CDR1 and CDR2: DFQATT, SNEGSKA (reference sequence). V was shortened by 6 bases and J by 7 bases, with 13 bases between the two germline ends. The CDR3 consists of 12 residues. The clonotype was recovered from a human donor in good health (CMV status not recorded). Some clones in this sample may be carry-over from other donors' samples. This chain connects TRBV20-1 to TRBJ2-1; possibly TRBD2 for D (5 bases). Sequences were derived from cultured PBMCs, sampled from culture after CMV antigen stimulation. The CDR3 DNA follows: TGCAGTGCGGGGTCGGGCGGGAATGAGCAGTTCTTC. The encoded protein is CSAGSGGNEQFF.